A selection of T cell receptor beta chains follows, all from one sample in a study of beta chain features in type 1 diabetes. TCRdb's copy holds only in-frame clones and misses some; the assay was immunoSEQ multiplex PCR. This table holds about 150,000 clones, around 10% found once. Material: central memory CD4+ T cells from blood. The receptors originated from a man younger than 30 in good health. The CDR3 runs from the conserved cysteine through the conserved F or W. The D gene is left open where the match is weak. The listing skips clone size in some rows; elsewhere it reads once, few, many or a size class.

clone_size	v_call	d_call	j_call	cdr3_nt	cdr3_aa
NA	TRBV30	NA	TRBJ1-3	TGTGCCTGGAGTGTACTGGACAGAGGAAACACCATATATTTT	CAWSVLDRGNTIYF
NA	TRBV30	NA	TRBJ2-5	TGTGCCTGGAGAGCAATATCCCCCCGAGTGCCGGAGACCCAGTACTTC	CAWRAISPRVPETQYF
NA	TRBV9	NA	TRBJ2-7	TGTGCCAGCAGGAGGTTCGAGCAGTACTTC	CASRRFEQYF
few	TRBV18	TRBD1	TRBJ2-7	TGTGCCAGCTCTGCCCGACAGGGCTTCTACGAGCAGTACTTC	CASSARQGFYEQYF
few	TRBV28	NA	TRBJ2-6	TGTGCCAGCAGAATAACCTCTGGGGCCAACGTCCTGACTTTC	CASRITSGANVLTF
once	TRBV9	NA	TRBJ2-1	TGTGCCAGCAGCGTAGAGGCCGCGACCAATGAGCAGTTCTTC	CASSVEAATNEQFF
few	TRBV6-5	NA	TRBJ1-2	TGTGCCAGCAGTTACTCGTCCGGGACACTCTATGGCTACACCTTC	CASSYSSGTLYGYTF
NA	TRBV4-1	NA	TRBJ1-2	TGCGCCAGCAGCCAAGAAGTTAACTATGGCTACACCTTC	CASSQEVNYGYTF
many	TRBV5-4	TRBD1	TRBJ2-1	TGTGCCAGCAGCGGACAGGCTACCTCCTACAATGAGCAGTTCTTC	CASSGQATSYNEQFF
NA	TRBV4-3	TRBD1	TRBJ1-4	TGCGCCAGCAGCCAGTCGACAGGGGGCGGGGGTGAAAAACTGTTTTTT	CASSQSTGGGGEKLFF
NA	TRBV2	NA	TRBJ1-1	TGTGCCAGCAGTCCCTTCGGCCGGAACACTGAAGCTTTCTTT	CASSPFGRNTEAFF
NA	TRBV7-2	NA	TRBJ2-1	TGTGCCAGCAGCTTAGATCGTCATGAGCAGTTCTTC	CASSLDRHEQFF
few	TRBV29-1	NA	TRBJ1-4	TGCAGCGTCGGCGGAGCAAATGAAAAACTGTTTTTT	CSVGGANEKLFF
NA	TRBV5-1	TRBD2	TRBJ2-1	TGCGCCAGCAGCTTGGCCGGTAGCGGGAGCTACAATGAGCAGTTCTTC	CASSLAGSGSYNEQFF
NA	TRBV28	TRBD2	TRBJ2-2	TGTGCCAGCAGTTTCGTGGGAGGGGCTGGCGGGGAGCTGTTTTTT	CASSFVGGAGGELFF
few	TRBV7-2	NA	TRBJ2-5	TGTGCCAGCAGCTTACAGGGGACACACCAAGAGACCCAGTACTTC	CASSLQGTHQETQYF
few	TRBV5-4	NA	TRBJ2-1	TGTGCCAGCAGCTTGAAACTCTCAATCAATGAGCAGTTCTTC	CASSLKLSINEQFF
NA	TRBV25-1	TRBD1	TRBJ1-1	TGTGCCAGCACAGGAGGGGGCAGAGCTTTCTTT	CASTGGGRAFF
few	TRBV30	NA	TRBJ1-5	TGTGCCTGGGATCGGCAGCCCCAGCATTTT	CAWDRQPQHF
NA	TRBV29-1	NA	TRBJ2-1	TGCAGCGTTGCCGAGCGGGCGGTAAGCTCCTACAATGAGCAGTTCTTC	CSVAERAVSSYNEQFF
few	TRBV10-3	NA	TRBJ2-1	TGTGCCATCCGAGTGCCGGGTTCAAAGGAGCAGTTCTTC	CAIRVPGSKEQFF
NA	TRBV19	NA	TRBJ1-2	TGTGCCAGTAGTAAGACGGATAACTATGGCTACACCTTC	CASSKTDNYGYTF
NA	TRBV5-6	TRBD1	TRBJ2-3	TGTGCCAGCAGCGTCCGGGACAGGGGGACAGCAGATACGCAGTATTTT	CASSVRDRGTADTQYF
NA	TRBV5-4	NA	TRBJ2-7	TGTGCCAGCAGCTGGGGGCCGGGCGAGCAGTACTTC	CASSWGPGEQYF
few	TRBV10-3	TRBD1	TRBJ1-4	TGTGCCATCAGTCCCGGGACAGGGGCCAGGGGGAATGAAAAACTGTTTTTT	CAISPGTGARGNEKLFF
NA	TRBV28	TRBD1	TRBJ1-1	TGTGCCAGCAATCGACAGGGGGGCAAAGCTTTCTTT	CASNRQGGKAFF
NA	TRBV18	TRBD1	TRBJ2-5	TGTGCCAGCTCGAAGACAGGGGAGGAGACCCAGTACTTC	CASSKTGEETQYF
NA	TRBV15	NA	TRBJ2-6	TGTGCCACCGGCTCTGGGGCCAACGTCCTGACTTTC	CATGSGANVLTF
few	TRBV28	TRBD1	TRBJ2-3	TGTGCCAGCACCATTCCGGGACAGGGAACAGATACGCAGTATTTT	CASTIPGQGTDTQYF
NA	TRBV18	NA	TRBJ2-7	TGTGCCAGCTCGCCAAACTACGAGCAGTACTTC	CASSPNYEQYF
few	TRBV21-1	NA	TRBJ2-1	TGTGCCAGCAGCAAAGCGAAGGCGGGAGGGCCCGATGAGCAGTTCTTC	CASSKAKAGGPDEQFF
few	TRBV29-1	TRBD1	TRBJ1-1	TGCAGCGTCCATCAGGGGGCGAACACTGAAGCTTTCTTT	CSVHQGANTEAFF
few	TRBV28	NA	TRBJ1-1	TGTGCCAGCAGTTTGGGGGGACGGACTGAAGCTTTCTTT	CASSLGGRTEAFF
NA	TRBV6-1	NA	TRBJ2-7	TGTGCCAGCAGTGAAGATGGAAGAGTCGGCTACGAGCAGTACTTC	CASSEDGRVGYEQYF
NA	TRBV7-2	TRBD1	TRBJ2-7	TGTGCCAGCATGGGACAGGGTACCTACGAGCAGTACTTC	CASMGQGTYEQYF
many	TRBV6-1	NA	TRBJ2-7	TGTGCCAGCAGTGAGAACAGGTTAGGCGAGCAGTACTTC	CASSENRLGEQYF
NA	TRBV9	NA	TRBJ2-3	TGTGCCAGCAGCTTTGATCCCCGTCCCACAGATACGCAGTATTTT	CASSFDPRPTDTQYF
NA	TRBV19	NA	TRBJ1-1	TGTGCCAGTAGTCCCCAAGGAGGAAGAGCTTTCTTT	CASSPQGGRAFF
NA	TRBV4-1	NA	TRBJ1-6	TGCGCCAGCAGCCAAGACGACCGCTCCTATAATTCACCCCTCCACTTT	CASSQDDRSYNSPLHF
few	TRBV6-5	TRBD1	TRBJ2-7	TGTGCCAGCAGTCTTCCGGGACAGTCCTACGAGCAGTACTTC	CASSLPGQSYEQYF
NA	TRBV7-2	TRBD2	TRBJ2-5	TGTGCCAGCAGCTTAACCGCGGGGGGGACCCAGTACTTC	CASSLTAGGTQYF
few	TRBV2	NA	TRBJ1-5	TGTGCCAGCAGTGCTGAACCGACAGGATCCCAGCATTTT	CASSAEPTGSQHF
few	TRBV5-4	NA	TRBJ2-6	TGTGCCAGCCTGAGGAACGGGGCCAACGTCCTGACTTTC	CASLRNGANVLTF
few	TRBV7-2	NA	TRBJ1-1	TGTGCCAGCAGCTTAAGAGGGCAGGGAGGTAACACTGAAGCTTTCTTT	CASSLRGQGGNTEAFF
NA	TRBV5-6	NA	TRBJ2-6	TGTGCCAGCAGCTTGATTCAGGGGAGAGGGGCCAACGTCCTGACTTTC	CASSLIQGRGANVLTF
few	TRBV7-9	NA	TRBJ1-4	TGTGCCAGCAGCCAAGATAGGACTTCTAATGAAAAACTGTTTTTT	CASSQDRTSNEKLFF
few	TRBV18	NA	TRBJ1-5	TGTGCCAGCTCAGGGGGGGAGAGACAGCCCCAGCATTTT	CASSGGERQPQHF
NA	TRBV14	TRBD1	TRBJ2-1	TGTGCCAGCAGCCAAAGGCAATCCGGGACAGGGGTTAAAAATGAGCAGTTCTTC	CASSQRQSGTGVKNEQFF
few	TRBV7-2	NA	TRBJ2-1	TGTGCCAGCAGCTTAGTGGGGACACCGTACAATGAGCAGTTCTTC	CASSLVGTPYNEQFF
NA	TRBV25-1	NA	TRBJ2-7	TGTGCCAGCAGTTGGGACACAACCTACGAGCAGTACTTC	CASSWDTTYEQYF
NA	TRBV6-5	NA	TRBJ1-6	TGTGCCAGCAGTTACGGTGGACCCCTCCACTTT	CASSYGGPLHF
NA	TRBV27	NA	TRBJ1-6	TGTGCCAGCAACACCCAGGGGTATAATTCACCCCTCCACTTT	CASNTQGYNSPLHF